This TCR beta chain stems from a study of OX40 agonist ivuxolimab in advanced cancers. Study as a whole: Dose-escalation patients' cancers were hepatocellular carcinoma, melanoma, renal cell or head and neck cancer. Males comprised approximately 84% of the group, whose mean age was approximately 62 years (range 23 to 79). Earlier treatment with anti-PD-1, anti-PD-L1 or anti-CTLA-4 was permitted, and 30% to 40% had received some.

The CDR3 spans 15 residues. Germline V gene lookup returns CDR1 SGHTA and CDR2 FQGNSA. V gave up 5 bases and J gave up 5 bases; unmatched junction bases: 3. Clones were read by immunoSEQ multiplex PCR, and TCRdb kept only the in-frame ones, dropping some. The sample lists some 71,000 clones, approximately 81% occurring once. The source is an adult with an advanced solid tumor such as melanoma, head and neck, liver or kidney cancer. Sequences were derived from CD4+ or CD8+ T cells sorted from blood, sampled in a trial of the OX40 agonist ivuxolimab. V gene TRBV7-2 combines with J gene TRBJ2-2; 12 bases agree with TRBD2. CDR3 in DNA: TGTGCCAGCAGCCTGGGGACTAGCGGGACCGGGGAGCTGTTTTTT. Amino acids: CASSLGTSGTGELFF.